This T cell receptor (beta chain) is drawn from a study of blood T cell repertoires in COVID-19. The assay was immunoSEQ multiplex PCR, and TCRdb's table has in-frame clones only and misses some. Altogether 120,000 or so clones are present, just under 80% being singletons, with the ten largest covering 20% to 25%. This clone was picked up a small number of times. CDR1 is SGHRS, CDR2 YFSETQ, per germline. This CDR3 is built from 12 residues. Trimming removed 2 bases at V and 3 bases at J, with 6 bases between. The gene calls are TRBV5-1 and TRBJ2-7; D may be TRBD1 (6 bases). The clonotype was recovered from a human donor in a cohort sampled during active COVID-19. Sequencing used peripheral blood. CDR3 residues: CASSLQGYEQYF. The CDR3 region has the DNA TGCGCCAGCAGCTTACAGGGCTACGAGCAGTACTTC.